Included here is one T cell receptor beta chain sequence, with context. TCRdb keeps only in-frame clones here, not all; method: immunoSEQ multiplex PCR. Of roughly 250,000 clones listed, almost 85% are singletons. This entry comes from a study of blood T cell repertoires in COVID-19. Study context: Specimens from acute and convalescent COVID-19 originated in the United States, Italy and Spain. From T cells, B-cell-depleted T cells, or PBMCs came the material, which was cDNA or gDNA.

V lost 2 bases and J lost 2; bases outside the gene matches: 8. The CDR3 runs 16 residues. Per the germline V gene, CDR1 is SGHKS and CDR2 is YYEKEE (reference sequence). The sample taken for sequencing was peripheral blood. The receptor comes from a woman older than 75 with acute or convalescent COVID-19. V is TRBV5-5 and J is TRBJ2-3; 7 positions match TRBD2. The CDR3 loop reads CASSLSGLAVTDTQYF. In DNA, the CDR3 is TGTGCCAGCAGCTTAAGTGGGCTAGCGGTCACAGATACGCAGTATTTT.